The 16 T cell receptor beta chains listed next were all sequenced from one sample in a study of blood T cells in healthy people across ages. Primers used in a second PCR of roughly 6 to 11 cycles were a sample-barcoded 5' primer and a J-beta primer mix. MiXCR was run by TCRdb on the 5' RACE reads, yielding one entry per CDR3 protein. The sample contains fewer than 2,000,000 distinct CDR3 sequences, around 36% of which appear only once. Sequencing was performed on blood. These receptors originate from a woman aged 25 to 39 in good health.

This clonotype was observed a few times. CDR3 nucleotide sequence: TGTGCCAGCAGTTTAGGGGTCATCTCCTACGAGCAGTACTTC. As protein: CASSLGVISYEQYF. The J gene is TRBJ2-7, the V gene TRBV27; no clear D gene. Germline values: CDR1 MNHEY, CDR2 SMNVEV (reference sequence). V was clipped by 2 bases and J by 0 bases, with 8 bases between them. This CDR3 spans 14 amino acids.

This clonotype has a single count. J is TRBJ1-2 and V is TRBV6-2 or TRBV6-3, with D maybe TRBD1 (5 bases). This CDR3 comprises 15 residues. Per the germline V gene, CDR1 is MNHEY and CDR2 is SVGEGT. Trimming took 0 bases from V and 4 from J, leaving 12 bases between them. The CDR3 loop reads CASSYSSRATYGYTF. The CDR3 bases are TGTGCCAGCAGTTACTCCTCCAGGGCCACCTATGGCTACACCTTC.

In its sample, this clonotype was seen many times. This chain links TRBV29-1 with TRBJ2-3; D may be TRBD1 (5 bases). The CDR3 has 16 residues. Trimming stripped 2 bases from V and 2 bases from J, with 17 bases between. CDR1 SQVTM and CDR2 ANQGSEA come from the germline V gene. CDR3: CSVENAKTAPTDTQYF. DNA for the CDR3: TGCAGCGTTGAAAATGCCAAGACAGCACCCACAGATACGCAGTATTTT.

This clonotype was observed a handful of times. V usage is TRBV27 and J usage is TRBJ2-3, with D unresolved. Between the trimmed V and J ends, which lost 1 base and 0 bases, there was a span of 8 bases. CDR1 and CDR2 (germline): MNHEY, SMNVEV (reference sequence). The CDR3 covers 15 residues. In DNA form, the CDR3 reads TGTGCCAGCAGTTTATACTACAGAAGCACAGATACGCAGTATTTT. Its translation is CASSLYYRSTDTQYF.

The count of this clonotype is one. This chain links TRBV9 with TRBJ2-2; D not certain. Germline assignment: CDR1 SGDLS and CDR2 YYNGEE. This CDR3 has 14 amino acids. V lost 2 bases, J lost 5 bases, and 10 bases lay in between. The CDR3 loop reads CASSVDGPTGELFF. CDR3 DNA: TGTGCCAGCAGCGTTGATGGCCCGACCGGGGAGCTGTTTTTT.

This clonotype was observed many times. The chain uses TRBV29-1 and TRBJ2-5; D unclear. There are 12 residues in the CDR3. Looked up from germline, CDR1 is SQVTM and CDR2 is ANQGSEA. V lost 4 bases and J 4 bases, leaving 10 bases between the germline ends. DNA of the CDR3: TGCAGCGTTGCAATAGCCCGAGAGACCCAGTACTTC. The encoded protein is CSVAIARETQYF.

The rearrangement joins TRBV5-6 to TRBJ2-3; 7 bases are shared with TRBD2. This CDR3 has 18 amino acids. J lost 4 bases, V lost 1 base, and 15 bases had no gene match. CDR1 and CDR2 (germline): SGHDT, YYEEEE. The CDR3, as DNA: TGTGCCAGCAGCTTGTCTCTCCAGCGGGGCGGGTTCGCAGATACGCAGTATTTT. This sequence encodes CASSLSLQRGGFADTQYF. Filled out from reference TRBV5-6 and TRBJ2-3, the complete variable domain reads DAGVTQSPTHLIKTRGQQVTLRCSPKSGHDTVSWYQQALGQGPQFIFQYYEEEERQRGNFPDRFSGHQFPNYSSELNVNALLLGDSALYLCASSLSLQRGGFADTQYFGPGTRLTVL.

The chain links TRBV15 to TRBJ2-1; TRBD2 aligns across 11 bases. The CDR3 runs 17 residues. Trimming took 0 bases from V and 6 from J; bases not matched to a gene: 7. Germline CDR1 and CDR2: LNHNV and YYDKDF (reference sequence). As DNA, the CDR3 is TGTGCCACCAGCAGAGATCATAGGACTAGCGGGCGCAATGAGCAGTTCTTC. Protein product: CATSRDHRTSGRNEQFF.

This clonotype has just a few counts. The rearrangement links TRBV12-3 or TRBV12-4 to TRBJ2-5, with D possibly matching TRBD2 (6 bases). V was clipped by 6 bases and J by 4 bases, with 18 bases between them. The CDR3 is made up of 15 amino acids. The CDR3 region has the DNA TGTGCCAGCAGGGGCAATATTATGGGGGGAGAGACCCAGTACTTC. Translating it yields CASRGNIMGGETQYF.

Here the CDR3 DNA reads TGTGCCAGCAGCTCGATGGACAGCTCCCTTCAAGAGACCCAGTACTTC. This gives the protein CASSSMDSSLQETQYF. The chain employs TRBV3-1 and TRBJ2-5; D possibly corresponds to TRBD1 (6 bases). V dropped 5 bases and J dropped 2 bases, with 18 bases sitting between them. CDR3 length: 16 amino acids. Germline CDR1 LGHDT, CDR2 YNNKEL (reference sequence).

The V and J genes are TRBV29-1 and TRBJ2-3, with TRBD1 identical over 7 bases. The J call may be faulty, since TRBJ1-3 better matches the DNA end. Germline CDR1 reads SQVTM; CDR2 reads ANQGSEA. This CDR3 comprises 13 residues. This CDR3 reads CSVQQGTGNTIYF. For the CDR3, the DNA is TGCAGCGTTCAACAGGGGACTGGAAACACCATATATTTT.

This clonotype was seen many times. V is TRBV6-5 and J is TRBJ2-1; 7 bases agree with TRBD2. The CDR3 covers 13 residues. V lost 2 bases to trimming and J lost 5 bases; unmatched junction nucleotides: 0. In germline, CDR1 is MNHEY, CDR2 SVGAGI. The CDR3 sequence: CASSYGGDNEQFF. The CDR3 nucleotides read TGTGCCAGCAGTTACGGGGGGGACAATGAGCAGTTCTTC.

V is TRBV20-1 and J is TRBJ2-1, with D unresolved. CDR1 and CDR2 (germline): DFQATT, SNEGSKA (reference sequence). With 6 bases removed from V and 3 bases from J, the gap between germline ends came to 21 bases. The CDR3 contains 16 residues. CDR3 region: CSAPPLGVRLYNEQFF. In DNA, the CDR3 is TGCAGTGCACCCCCCCTGGGTGTCAGACTCTACAATGAGCAGTTCTTC.

The chain couples TRBV5-1 to TRBJ2-5; D is uncertain. Germline values: CDR1 SGHRS, CDR2 YFSETQ. V lost 0 bases and J lost 1, with 7 bases in between. This CDR3 has 14 residues. The DNA of the CDR3 is TGCGCCAGCAGCTTGGAGTTACCCCAAGAGACCCAGTACTTC. As protein: CASSLELPQETQYF.

The rearrangement uses TRBV11-2 and TRBJ2-3, with unresolved D. The germline gives CDR1 SGHAT, CDR2 FQNNGV. Trimming pared 4 bases from V and 2 bases from J, leaving 16 bases between. The CDR3 length is 16 residues. The CDR3 sequence is CASSSWNGGNTDTQYF. For the CDR3, the DNA is TGTGCCAGCAGCTCTTGGAATGGCGGAAACACAGATACGCAGTATTTT.

The chain is built from TRBV15 and TRBJ1-5, with D unclear. Trimming shortened V by 2 bases and J by 7 bases, and 21 bases separated the two germline ends. From germline, CDR1 is LNHNV and CDR2 YYDKDF (reference sequence). The CDR3 is 17 amino acids. This chain's CDR3 is CATSRPTGGNVGQPQHF. As DNA, the CDR3 is TGTGCCACCAGCAGACCAACTGGAGGGAACGTAGGGCAGCCCCAGCATTTT.